These T cell receptor beta chains were read from a single sample in a study of blood T cell repertoires in COVID-19. Libraries were prepared by immunoSEQ multiplex PCR; TCRdb keeps only in-frame clonotypes and omits some of them. Counted here are 28,000 or so clones, 80% to 90% occurring once; the ten biggest clones make up around 28%. Sequenced material: peripheral blood. These receptors originate from an elderly woman with COVID-19, enrolled during active disease. CDR3s include the opening cysteine and the closing phenylalanine or tryptophan. A D gene is named only where the DNA matches it firmly. Clone size, where shown, is once, few, many, or a class for clones that have expanded.

size,D,J,V,DNA,CDR3
NA,TRBD1,TRBJ2-1,TRBV4-2,TGTGCCAGCAGCCAAGTCTCGTCCAGGGGGCGGAGAAATGAGCAGTTCTTC,CASSQVSSRGRRNEQFF
once,NA,TRBJ2-1,TRBV6-5,TGTGCCAGCAGTTACTTCCGGAGTACGGATGAGCAGTTCTTC,CASSYFRSTDEQFF
once,NA,TRBJ1-6,TRBV5-1,TGCGCCAGCAGCTTGTCGGGGAACACCTATAATTCACCCCTCCACTTT,CASSLSGNTYNSPLHF
NA,NA,TRBJ1-1,TRBV5-1,TGCGCCAGCAGCTCCCGCCGAGGGGGGGGGAACACTGAAGCTTTCTTT,CASSSRRGGGNTEAFF
NA,NA,TRBJ1-6,TRBV19,TGTGCCAGTAAAGACACATCCCTGGGTTCACCCCTCCACTTT,CASKDTSLGSPLHF
NA,NA,TRBJ2-7,TRBV5-1,TGCGCCAGCAGTCCCGACAGTGGATCCTACGAGCAGTACTTC,CASSPDSGSYEQYF
NA,NA,TRBJ2-2,TRBV3-1/TRBV3-2,TGTGCCAGCAGCCAATGGGGCTCCGGATCGATCGGGGAGCTGTTTTTT,CASSQWGSGSIGELFF
NA,NA,TRBJ1-1,TRBV5-1,TGCGCCAGCAGCTTGGACAGGGTGGGCTTGGCTGAAGCTTTCTTT,CASSLDRVGLAEAFF
NA,NA,TRBJ2-2,TRBV12-3/TRBV12-4,TGTGCCAGCAGGACTTCCGGGGAGCTGTTTTTT,CASRTSGELFF
NA,NA,TRBJ1-3,TRBV3-1/TRBV3-2,TGTGCCAGCAGCCAAGGATCAGGGCTAACTGGAAACACCATATATTTT,CASSQGSGLTGNTIYF
NA,TRBD1,TRBJ2-1,TRBV6-6,TGTGCCAGCAGTACGCGGGACAGGGGACCGGTTGAGCAGTTCTTC,CASSTRDRGPVEQFF
NA,NA,TRBJ2-5,TRBV6-5,TGTGCCAGCAGTTACTCCGACTTACGACTGGGAGAGACCCAGTACTTC,CASSYSDLRLGETQYF
NA,TRBD2,TRBJ2-7,TRBV19,TGTGCCAGTAGTTCCAAGACTAGCGGGGGGCCCTCCTACGAGCAGTACTTC,CASSSKTSGGPSYEQYF
NA,NA,TRBJ1-4,TRBV19,TGTGCCAGTACAGGTTTAAATGAAAAACTGTTTTTT,CASTGLNEKLFF
NA,NA,TRBJ1-6,TRBV3-1/TRBV3-2,TGTGCCAGCAGCCAAGTGCTGGGGGCTGGGAATTCACCCCTCCACTTT,CASSQVLGAGNSPLHF
NA,NA,TRBJ1-1,TRBV12-5,TGTGCTAGTGGTCCTCCCTCGAACACTGAAGCTTTCTTT,CASGPPSNTEAFF
NA,NA,TRBJ2-2,TRBV10-1,TGCGCCAGCAGTGGCGGGACCTACGCCAACACCGGGGAGCTGTTTTTT,CASSGGTYANTGELFF
NA,NA,TRBJ2-7,TRBV3-1/TRBV3-2,TGTGCCAGCAGCCACAGGGTCTCCTACGAGCAGTACTTC,CASSHRVSYEQYF
medium-sized,NA,TRBJ2-1,TRBV7-9,TGTGCCAGCAGCTTAGGGGCAGGGGGGTACAATGAGCAGTTCTTC,CASSLGAGGYNEQFF
NA,TRBD2,TRBJ2-3,TRBV7-8,TGTGCCAGCAGCTTATCCCTAGCGGGGGGCCCAGATACGCAGTATTTT,CASSLSLAGGPDTQYF
few,NA,TRBJ1-2,TRBV7-2,TGTGCCAGCAGCTTCAGGGTCCCAAACTATGGCTACACCTTC,CASSFRVPNYGYTF
NA,NA,TRBJ1-5,TRBV4-1,TGCGCCAGCAGCCGAATTATACAAGGGGCGATCAATCAGCCCCAGCATTTT,CASSRIIQGAINQPQHF
NA,NA,TRBJ1-2,TRBV6-5,NA,CASSSSGGANYGYTF
NA,TRBD2,TRBJ2-3,TRBV13,TGTGCCAGCAGCTTAGGGGCGCTAGCGGGGGCTACGCAGTATTTT,CASSLGALAGATQYF
NA,TRBD1,TRBJ1-1,TRBV9,TGTGCCAGCAGCCGTAGGATCAGGGGGGACACTGAAGCTTTCTTT,CASSRRIRGDTEAFF
NA,TRBD1,TRBJ1-1,TRBV7-8,TGTGCCACGCTGGGACAGATGAACACTGAAGCTTTCTTT,CATLGQMNTEAFF
NA,NA,TRBJ2-3,TRBV3-1/TRBV3-2,TGTGCCAGCAGCCAACTTGGTGGAGGCGGGGGCCTCACAGATACGCAGTATTTT,CASSQLGGGGGLTDTQYF
NA,NA,TRBJ2-2,TRBV2,TGTGCCAGCAGTGAAGTGTTCCAATTCACCGGGGAGCTGTTTTTT,CASSEVFQFTGELFF
NA,NA,TRBJ1-2,TRBV12-3/TRBV12-4,TGTGCCAGCAGTTTAACAGGGACGGGCTACACCTTC,CASSLTGTGYTF
NA,TRBD1,TRBJ1-6,TRBV2,TGTGCCAGGTCACGGGACAGCTCCTATAATTCACCCCTCCACTTT,CARSRDSSYNSPLHF
NA,NA,TRBJ1-1,TRBV5-6,TGTGCCAGCAGCTTGTGGGGGGTGGCCACTGAAGCTTTCTTT,CASSLWGVATEAFF
NA,TRBD1,TRBJ1-2,TRBV18,TGTGCCAGCTCACCGGAAACAGGGGATGGCTACACCTTC,CASSPETGDGYTF
NA,TRBD1,TRBJ2-1,TRBV19,TGTGCCAGTAGAGCGATGACAGGGAGTTCCTACAATGAGCAGTTCTTC,CASRAMTGSSYNEQFF
NA,TRBD1,TRBJ1-5,TRBV30,TGTGCCTGGAGTGTGGGACAGAGAAATCAGCCCCAGCATTTT,CAWSVGQRNQPQHF
NA,NA,TRBJ1-1,TRBV28,TGTGCCAGCAGACCTGACAGGTTGACTGAAGCTTTCTTT,CASRPDRLTEAFF
NA,TRBD1,TRBJ2-5,TRBV6-5,TGTGCCAGCAAATCCGCGGGGACAGGGTACCCCCAGTACTTC,CASKSAGTGYPQYF
few,TRBD1,TRBJ1-2,TRBV7-9,TGTGCCAGCAGCGTAGGACAGGTTAACTATGGCTACACCTTC,CASSVGQVNYGYTF
NA,NA,TRBJ2-7,TRBV6-2/TRBV6-3,TGTGCCAGCAGCTCCGGCTCCTACGAGCAGTACTTC,CASSSGSYEQYF
NA,NA,TRBJ1-5,TRBV6-5,TGTGCCAGCAGTTACCTACAGGGTGGCAATCAGCCCCAGCATTTT,CASSYLQGGNQPQHF
NA,TRBD2,TRBJ2-3,TRBV7-9,TGTGCCAGCAGCCCGTCCTCCGGGGGGTCGCAGTATTTT,CASSPSSGGSQYF
once,NA,TRBJ2-5,TRBV19,TGTGCCAGTAGTGTTACCGGGATCCAAGAGACCCAGTACTTC,CASSVTGIQETQYF
NA,TRBD2,TRBJ2-1,TRBV6-4,TGTGCCAGCAGTACGGGACTAGTTGGCGAGCAGTTCTTC,CASSTGLVGEQFF
NA,TRBD1,TRBJ1-6,TRBV29-1,TGCAGCGTAAGGACAGGGGGTTCTAATAATTCACCCCTCCACTTT,CSVRTGGSNNSPLHF